The 5 T cell receptor beta chains below were found in one sample sequenced in a study of T-cell reconstitution after alpha-beta-depleted transplantation in children (TCRdb year 2016). Libraries were constructed by PCR. Sequencing took place on an Illumina HiSeq 2500. Molecular barcoding was employed in the preparation of TCR libraries, with unique molecular identifiers being used to normalize TCRbeta repertoire quantification. TCRdb itself trimmed the public reads at Q25 with fastp, ran MiXCR and retained productive beta chains. Rows with a matching CDR3 protein are joined into one entry that keeps the most common DNA and genes. Recorded for this sample are about 400,000 distinct CDR3 sequences; around 21% of them occurred a single time. The leading ten clones occupy 3.5% to 4% of the sample. The source was PBMCs from the stem cell graft donor, collected from the stem cell graft. Receptor source: a human donor who donated a stem cell graft to a child with acute myeloid leukemia.

This clonotype has a handful of counts. V is TRBV12-3 or TRBV12-4 and J is TRBJ2-1, with 12 bases lining up with TRBD2. The CDR3 totals 16 residues. Trimming at V came to 3 bases and at J to 7 bases, leaving 7 bases not matched to a gene. CDR3: CASSFLLAGGGNEQFF. The CDR3 nucleotides are TGTGCCAGCAGTTTCTTACTAGCGGGAGGAGGGAATGAGCAGTTCTTC.

The chain links TRBV12-3 or TRBV12-4 to TRBJ2-1, with 12 bases fitting TRBD2. The V gene end was trimmed by 4 bases and the J gene end by 6 bases; junction bases not matched to a gene: 7. The CDR3 has 16 amino acids. In nucleotides, the CDR3 is TGTGCCAGCAGTTCGACTAGCGGGAGTATAGGCAATGAGCAGTTCTTC. This sequence encodes CASSSTSGSIGNEQFF.

The genes are TRBV29-1 and TRBJ2-1; the D is unclear. Germline CDR1 reads SQVTM; CDR2 reads ANQGSEA. The V and J ends lost 8 bases and 9 bases respectively, with 11 bases between them. The CDR3 runs 10 residues. DNA for the CDR3: TGCAGCTATTTAGAGGTTGAGCAGTTCTTC. Translation: CSYLEVEQFF.

This clonotype came up many times. The chain links TRBV2 to TRBJ1-2, with 8 bases lining up with TRBD1. J was trimmed by 8 bases and V by 8 bases; bases with no gene match: 13. CDR3 length: 14 amino acids. The germline CDR1 and CDR2 sequences are SNHLY and FYNNEI. This chain's CDR3 is CASAPDRDYMGYTF. CDR3 DNA: TGTGCCAGCGCCCCGGACAGGGACTATATGGGCTACACCTTC.

The gene calls are TRBV4-3 and TRBJ1-3; D uncertain. The V end was cut by 4 bases, the J end by 8 bases, with 18 bases between. In germline, CDR1 is LGHNA, CDR2 YSLEER. The CDR3 covers 15 residues. The CDR3 here is CASSPSRGRRDTIYF. The CDR3 DNA reads TGCGCCAGCAGCCCAAGTCGGGGTAGGAGGGACACCATATATTTT.